This is a list of T cell receptor beta chains from one sample in a study of control samples from healthy donors and cancer patients. Profiling relied on immunoSEQ multiplex PCR, and the TCRdb table lists in-frame clones only, not all of them. The sample includes 150,000 to 200,000 clones, more than 90% of them seen just once. The sequencing input was blood. The origin of the receptors is a man aged 25-40 years in good health. Each CDR3 is given with its conserved first and last residue. D genes are given only for firm matches. Only part of the rows carry a size: once, few, many, or a class if the clone is expanded.

len: 17; v_gene: TRBV18; j_gene: TRBJ2-7; abundance: -; d_gene: -; CDR3aa: CASSPPLGVGALYEQYF; CDR3nt: TGTGCCAGCTCACCACCATTGGGAGTAGGGGCTCTGTACGAGCAGTACTTC
len: 13; v_gene: TRBV5-4; j_gene: TRBJ1-1; abundance: -; d_gene: -; CDR3aa: CASSPSTGGEAFF; CDR3nt: TGTGCCAGCAGCCCGTCGACGGGGGGTGAAGCTTTCTTT
len: 14; v_gene: TRBV19; j_gene: TRBJ1-6; abundance: -; d_gene: -; CDR3aa: CASSRAGDNSPLHF; CDR3nt: TGTGCCAGTAGTCGAGCCGGCGATAATTCACCCCTCCACTTT
len: 14; v_gene: TRBV19; j_gene: TRBJ2-7; abundance: -; d_gene: TRBD1; CDR3aa: CASRIQGAIDEQYF; CDR3nt: TGTGCCAGTAGGATACAGGGGGCGATCGACGAGCAGTACTTC
len: 15; v_gene: TRBV15; j_gene: TRBJ1-6; abundance: -; d_gene: -; CDR3aa: CATSRGQSYNSPLHF; CDR3nt: TGTGCCACCAGCAGAGGACAATCCTATAATTCACCCCTCCACTTT
len: 14; v_gene: TRBV9; j_gene: TRBJ1-4; abundance: -; d_gene: -; CDR3aa: CASSERGGHEKLFF; CDR3nt: TGTGCCAGCAGCGAGCGGGGGGGGCATGAAAAACTGTTTTTT
len: 16; v_gene: TRBV19; j_gene: TRBJ1-5; abundance: -; d_gene: -; CDR3aa: CASSLNHWGESQPQHF; CDR3nt: TGTGCCAGTAGCTTAAACCATTGGGGTGAGAGTCAGCCCCAGCATTTT
len: 16; v_gene: TRBV11-2; j_gene: TRBJ1-1; abundance: -; d_gene: -; CDR3aa: CASSLYSQGMNTEAFF; CDR3nt: TGTGCCAGCAGCTTATACTCGCAGGGGATGAACACTGAAGCTTTCTTT
len: 15; v_gene: TRBV27; j_gene: TRBJ2-1; abundance: -; d_gene: -; CDR3aa: CASRSAGGGYNEQFF; CDR3nt: TGTGCCAGCAGGTCGGCGGGTGGGGGCTACAATGAGCAGTTCTTC
len: 16; v_gene: TRBV5-4; j_gene: TRBJ1-6; abundance: few; d_gene: TRBD1; CDR3aa: CASAIGRGRLSSPLHF; CDR3nt: TGTGCCAGCGCTATTGGCAGGGGGCGTTTAAGTTCACCCCTCCACTTT
len: 14; v_gene: TRBV5-1; j_gene: TRBJ1-2; abundance: -; d_gene: -; CDR3aa: CASSLGVAIHGYTF; CDR3nt: TGCGCCAGCAGCTTGGGGGTAGCGATCCATGGCTACACCTTC
len: 12; v_gene: TRBV30; j_gene: TRBJ1-2; abundance: -; d_gene: -; CDR3aa: CAWTLDSYGYTF; CDR3nt: TGTGCCTGGACCCTCGACAGCTATGGCTACACCTTC
len: 16; v_gene: TRBV7-9; j_gene: TRBJ2-1; abundance: -; d_gene: TRBD1; CDR3aa: CASSPTTDRGVNEQFF; CDR3nt: TGTGCCAGCAGCCCCACCACGGACAGGGGGGTCAATGAGCAGTTCTTC
len: 15; v_gene: TRBV9; j_gene: TRBJ1-4; abundance: -; d_gene: -; CDR3aa: CANSVASGANEKLFF; CDR3nt: TGTGCCAACAGCGTAGCATCAGGGGCTAATGAAAAACTGTTTTTT
len: 14; v_gene: TRBV4-3; j_gene: TRBJ2-7; abundance: once; d_gene: -; CDR3aa: CASSQERGAYEQYF; CDR3nt: TGCGCCAGCAGCCAAGAACGCGGAGCTTACGAGCAGTACTTC
len: 15; v_gene: TRBV9; j_gene: TRBJ1-2; abundance: -; d_gene: TRBD1; CDR3aa: CASSGRTGKNYGYTF; CDR3nt: TGTGCCAGCAGCGGACGGACAGGGAAGAACTATGGCTACACCTTC
len: 15; v_gene: TRBV7-8; j_gene: TRBJ2-5; abundance: -; d_gene: -; CDR3aa: CASSSRGGLAGTQYF; CDR3nt: TGTGCCAGCAGCTCCAGGGGTGGGCTAGCCGGGACCCAGTACTTC
len: 14; v_gene: TRBV5-1; j_gene: TRBJ2-5; abundance: -; d_gene: -; CDR3aa: CASSLGVTGETQYF; CDR3nt: TGCGCCAGCAGCTTGGGGGTCACCGGGGAGACCCAGTACTTC
len: 13; v_gene: TRBV6-6; j_gene: TRBJ2-5; abundance: -; d_gene: -; CDR3aa: CASTHGGRETQYF; CDR3nt: TGTGCCAGCACCCACGGGGGTCGGGAGACCCAGTACTTC
len: 15; v_gene: TRBV7-6; j_gene: TRBJ2-2; abundance: few; d_gene: -; CDR3aa: CASSSSTGSTGELFF; CDR3nt: TGTGCCAGCAGCTCTAGCACAGGGAGCACCGGGGAGCTGTTTTTT
len: 14; v_gene: TRBV6-5; j_gene: TRBJ2-3; abundance: -; d_gene: -; CDR3aa: CASSLTASTDTQYF; CDR3nt: TGTGCCAGCAGCCTGACAGCTAGCACAGATACGCAGTATTTT
len: 14; v_gene: TRBV7-9; j_gene: TRBJ2-7; abundance: -; d_gene: TRBD1; CDR3aa: CASSTPGQGSEQYF; CDR3nt: TGTGCCAGCAGCACCCCGGGACAGGGGAGTGAGCAGTACTTC
len: 12; v_gene: TRBV29-1; j_gene: TRBJ1-1; abundance: -; d_gene: -; CDR3aa: CSGKQGNTEAFF; CDR3nt: TGCAGCGGAAAACAGGGGAACACTGAAGCTTTCTTT
len: 17; v_gene: TRBV6-2/TRBV6-3; j_gene: TRBJ2-2; abundance: -; d_gene: TRBD2; CDR3aa: CASSYSPSGRYGGELFF; CDR3nt: TGTGCCAGCAGTTACTCCCCTAGCGGGAGGTATGGCGGGGAGCTGTTTTTT
len: 13; v_gene: TRBV14; j_gene: TRBJ1-5; abundance: -; d_gene: -; CDR3aa: CASSQQGNQPQHF; CDR3nt: TGTGCCAGCAGCCAGCAGGGCAATCAGCCCCAGCATTTT
len: 13; v_gene: TRBV19; j_gene: TRBJ2-1; abundance: -; d_gene: -; CDR3aa: CASSMALFNEQFF; CDR3nt: TGTGCCAGTAGTATGGCGCTGTTCAATGAGCAGTTCTTC
len: 12; v_gene: TRBV5-1; j_gene: TRBJ1-2; abundance: -; d_gene: -; CDR3aa: CASSPRTEGYTF; CDR3nt: TGCGCCAGCAGCCCCCGGACAGAAGGCTACACCTTC
len: 15; v_gene: TRBV15; j_gene: TRBJ2-7; abundance: -; d_gene: TRBD2; CDR3aa: CATSREGLASYEQYF; CDR3nt: TGTGCCACCAGCAGAGAGGGACTAGCGAGCTACGAGCAGTACTTC
len: 16; v_gene: TRBV7-9; j_gene: TRBJ2-7; abundance: -; d_gene: TRBD1; CDR3aa: CASSPRQGTNSYEQYF; CDR3nt: TGTGCCAGCAGCCCCAGACAGGGGACAAATTCTTACGAGCAGTACTTC
len: 15; v_gene: TRBV7-2; j_gene: TRBJ2-3; abundance: -; d_gene: -; CDR3aa: CASSLLGVGTDTQYF; CDR3nt: TGTGCCAGCAGCTTACTGGGAGTAGGCACAGATACGCAGTATTTT
len: 12; v_gene: TRBV2; j_gene: TRBJ2-7; abundance: once; d_gene: -; CDR3aa: CASGGMGYEQYF; CDR3nt: TGTGCCAGCGGGGGTATGGGCTACGAGCAGTACTTC
len: 19; v_gene: TRBV13; j_gene: TRBJ2-7; abundance: -; d_gene: TRBD2; CDR3aa: CASSSTGTSGRAVAYEQYF; CDR3nt: TGTGCCAGCAGCTCAACCGGGACTAGCGGGAGGGCCGTGGCCTACGAGCAGTACTTC
len: 12; v_gene: TRBV5-1; j_gene: TRBJ2-5; abundance: -; d_gene: -; CDR3aa: CASSLASETQYF; CDR3nt: TGCGCCAGCAGCTTGGCGTCCGAGACCCAGTACTTC
len: 13; v_gene: TRBV19; j_gene: TRBJ1-1; abundance: -; d_gene: TRBD1; CDR3aa: CASRDRGITEAFF; CDR3nt: TGTGCCAGTCGCGACAGGGGGATCACTGAAGCTTTCTTT
len: 17; v_gene: TRBV13; j_gene: TRBJ1-2; abundance: once; d_gene: TRBD1; CDR3aa: CASSGPGQGLANYGYTF; CDR3nt: TGTGCCAGCAGCGGACCGGGACAGGGGTTAGCTAACTATGGCTACACCTTC
len: 15; v_gene: TRBV28; j_gene: TRBJ1-5; abundance: -; d_gene: TRBD1; CDR3aa: CASSRWTGGNQPQHF; CDR3nt: TGTGCCAGCAGTAGATGGACAGGGGGCAATCAGCCCCAGCATTTT
len: 14; v_gene: TRBV3-1/TRBV3-2; j_gene: TRBJ1-3; abundance: -; d_gene: -; CDR3aa: CASSQASWSDTIYF; CDR3nt: TGTGCCAGCAGCCAAGCGTCCTGGTCCGACACCATATATTTT
len: 17; v_gene: TRBV5-4; j_gene: TRBJ2-3; abundance: once; d_gene: TRBD2; CDR3aa: CASSPRELAGPTDTQYF; CDR3nt: TGTGCCAGCAGCCCTAGGGAACTAGCGGGACCTACAGATACGCAGTATTTT
len: 13; v_gene: TRBV9; j_gene: TRBJ2-7; abundance: -; d_gene: TRBD2; CDR3aa: CASSEAGGGEQYF; CDR3nt: TGTGCCAGCAGCGAGGCGGGGGGAGGGGAGCAGTACTTC
len: 14; v_gene: TRBV5-1; j_gene: TRBJ1-4; abundance: once; d_gene: -; CDR3aa: CASSEGGNVEKLFF; CDR3nt: TGCGCCAGCAGCGAAGGTGGTAACGTTGAAAAACTGTTTTTT
len: 14; v_gene: TRBV10-3; j_gene: TRBJ1-2; abundance: -; d_gene: -; CDR3aa: CAISESNSGFGYTF; CDR3nt: TGTGCCATCAGTGAGTCGAACTCGGGGTTTGGCTACACCTTC
len: 13; v_gene: TRBV7-9; j_gene: TRBJ2-7; abundance: -; d_gene: -; CDR3aa: CASSPDGSYEQYF; CDR3nt: TGTGCCAGCAGCCCGGACGGGTCCTACGAGCAGTACTTC
len: 11; v_gene: TRBV7-9; j_gene: TRBJ2-7; abundance: -; d_gene: -; CDR3aa: CASSSAYEQYF; CDR3nt: TGTGCCAGCAGCTCCGCCTACGAGCAGTACTTC
len: 16; v_gene: TRBV28; j_gene: TRBJ1-3; abundance: -; d_gene: -; CDR3aa: CASSPTRAPLGNTIYF; CDR3nt: TGTGCCAGCAGTCCGACAAGAGCCCCGCTTGGAAACACCATATATTTT
len: 18; v_gene: TRBV5-1; j_gene: TRBJ2-3; abundance: once; d_gene: TRBD2; CDR3aa: CASSLGASGGHSTDTQYF; CDR3nt: TGCGCCAGCAGCTTGGGGGCTAGCGGGGGACATAGCACAGATACGCAGTATTTT
len: 11; v_gene: TRBV5-4; j_gene: TRBJ2-3; abundance: -; d_gene: -; CDR3aa: CASSLRPSPYF; CDR3nt: TGTGCCAGCAGCTTGCGCCCTAGCCCGTATTTT
len: 15; v_gene: TRBV7-9; j_gene: TRBJ2-3; abundance: -; d_gene: -; CDR3aa: CASSLEGGSTDTQYF; CDR3nt: TGTGCCAGCAGCTTAGAGGGGGGCAGCACAGATACGCAGTATTTT
len: 13; v_gene: TRBV7-2; j_gene: TRBJ2-1; abundance: -; d_gene: -; CDR3aa: CASSYPGGNEQFF; CDR3nt: TGTGCCAGCAGCTACCCCGGGGGCAATGAGCAGTTCTTC
len: 12; v_gene: TRBV7-9; j_gene: TRBJ1-5; abundance: -; d_gene: -; CDR3aa: CASSSQDQPQHF; CDR3nt: TGTGCCAGCAGCTCTCAAGATCAGCCCCAGCATTTT
len: 14; v_gene: TRBV7-9; j_gene: TRBJ2-7; abundance: -; d_gene: -; CDR3aa: CASSSSGTGDEQYF; CDR3nt: TGTGCCAGCAGCTCCTCCGGGACCGGCGACGAGCAGTACTTC
len: 15; v_gene: TRBV6-2/TRBV6-3; j_gene: TRBJ1-2; abundance: once; d_gene: TRBD1; CDR3aa: CASSYEGTGGYGYTF; CDR3nt: TGTGCCAGCAGTTACGAAGGGACAGGGGGATATGGCTACACCTTC
len: 14; v_gene: TRBV12-5; j_gene: TRBJ1-1; abundance: -; d_gene: -; CDR3aa: CASGFPGSNTEAFF; CDR3nt: TGTGCTAGTGGTTTCCCAGGGTCGAACACTGAAGCTTTCTTT
len: 16; v_gene: TRBV27; j_gene: TRBJ2-7; abundance: -; d_gene: -; CDR3aa: CASSFRQGGFRDEQYF; CDR3nt: TGTGCCAGCAGTTTTCGACAGGGAGGTTTTCGGGACGAGCAGTACTTC
len: 13; v_gene: TRBV30; j_gene: TRBJ1-1; abundance: -; d_gene: -; CDR3aa: CAWSPRLGTEAFF; CDR3nt: TGTGCCTGGAGTCCACGCCTGGGGACTGAAGCTTTCTTT
len: 20; v_gene: TRBV10-1; j_gene: TRBJ2-1; abundance: -; d_gene: TRBD2; CDR3aa: CASSEVPRLAGGSSYNEQFF; CDR3nt: TGCGCCAGCAGTGAGGTACCCAGGCTAGCGGGAGGGAGCTCCTACAATGAGCAGTTCTTC
len: 14; v_gene: TRBV10-3; j_gene: TRBJ1-3; abundance: -; d_gene: -; CDR3aa: CAISVQSTGNTIYF; CDR3nt: TGTGCCATCAGTGTACAGAGTACTGGAAACACCATATATTTT
len: 14; v_gene: TRBV14; j_gene: TRBJ2-3; abundance: -; d_gene: -; CDR3aa: CASSQEPGLHTQYF; CDR3nt: TGTGCCAGCAGCCAAGAGCCCGGGCTCCATACGCAGTATTTT
len: 14; v_gene: TRBV5-1; j_gene: TRBJ2-7; abundance: -; d_gene: TRBD1; CDR3aa: CASSLVPGGYEQYF; CDR3nt: TGCGCCAGCAGCTTGGTACCAGGGGGCTACGAGCAGTACTTC